The clone carrying this T cell receptor beta chain was seen a few times. The antigen remains undetermined. A much bigger clone sits one base away, suggesting this may be a read error. RNA and DNA were co-extracted from roughly 20-30 mg of unsorted bulk tissue. These data originate in a study of tumor-infiltrating lymphocytes in primary liver carcinoma. Study findings and constraints: Researchers found tumor-adjacent and tumor-blood pairs overlapped less than tumor region pairs. The difference in top-250-clone fraction between tumors and blood was significant, favoring tumors (p = 0.039).

Total RNA (approximately 500 ng) served as template for TCR beta cDNA synthesis primed by a constant-region primer. ARM-PCR was slightly modified, and three nested multiplex PCR rounds with it gave rise to the TCR beta libraries. The two initial PCR rounds, approximately 10 cycles each, used TRBV1-TRBV30 forward and C-beta reverse primers. Via MiXCR, TCRdb re-called the multiplex PCR reads, giving one row per CDR3 protein. The data contain roughly 100,000 distinct CDR3 sequences, around 80% of them seen just once; the ten biggest clones take up 15% to 20%. The CDR3 is 15 residues long. V lost 3 bases and J lost 2, with 12 bases in between. Germline V CDR1 and CDR2: SGHRS, YFSETQ.

The sequenced sample was liver tumor tissue from sampling region 3. The subset was: tumor region T3, left-lateral pole. The J gene is TRBJ2-1, the V gene TRBV5-1; weak D call: TRBD2 (7 bases). This receptor was identified in a man in his forties with primary liver carcinoma and hepatitis B virus infection. Here the CDR3 reads CASSSRGAAYNEQFF. The CDR3 bases are TGCGCCAGCAGCTCTCGGGGGGCAGCCTACAATGAGCAGTTCTTC.